A single sample is the source of the 17 T cell receptor beta chains below, sequenced in a study of a mutant IDH1 vaccine in newly diagnosed glioma. Data came from immunoSEQ multiplex PCR; TCRdb stores just in-frame clones and leaves some out. The table has tens of thousands of clones, roughly 89% seen once. Stated time point: week 47, end of study. Doses comprised 300 ug of mutant IDH1 20-mer peptide each, plus topical imiquimod. The antigens these receptors bind are not known. The specimen comprised PBMCs, sampled from a glioma patient whose treatment included an IDH1 peptide vaccine. The receptors stem from a woman in her 50s with glioma.

This clone was picked up a small number of times. The chain couples TRBV7-8 to TRBJ2-1, with D possibly being TRBD1 or TRBD2 (5 bases each). CDR1 and CDR2 (germline): SGHVS, FQNEAQ. The CDR3 is made up of 19 amino acids. Deletions cut 1 base from V and 4 bases from J, with 23 bases between. CDR3 in amino acids: CASSLVVGAGTSAYNEQFF. CDR3 sequence (DNA): TGTGCCAGCAGCTTAGTGGTAGGGGCCGGGACCTCAGCTTACAATGAGCAGTTCTTC.

The chain carries TRBV11-2 and TRBJ2-2, with unresolved D. The length of the CDR3 is 16 residues. Germline V CDR1 and CDR2: SGHAT, FQNNGV. V shed 0 bases and J shed 0 bases, with 8 bases lying between them. CDR3 bases: TGTGCCAGCAGCTTAGACGCCAGCCCGAACACCGGGGAGCTGTTTTTT. Residues: CASSLDASPNTGELFF. Using reference TRBV11-2 and TRBJ2-2 for the parts outside the CDR3, the full variable domain is EAGVAQSPRYKIIEKRQSVAFWCNPISGHATLYWYQQILGQGPKLLIQFQNNGVVDDSQLPKDRFSAERLKGVDSTLKIQPAKLEDSAVYLCASSLDASPNTGELFFGEGSRLTVL.

The chain couples TRBV27 to TRBJ2-3; D call uncertain. The CDR3 length is 15 residues. Trimming took off 5 bases at V and 1 base at J, with 13 bases between the two ends. Germline values: CDR1 MNHEY, CDR2 SMNVEV (reference sequence). The CDR3 loop is CASSTARWGTDTQYF. CDR3 sequence (DNA): TGTGCCAGCAGTACGGCCAGGTGGGGCACAGATACGCAGTATTTT.

This clone has a handful of counts. The CDR3 protein is CASSLFPTGRLNYGYTF. The CDR3 DNA reads as TGTGCCAGCAGTTTATTCCCGACAGGAAGGCTGAACTATGGCTACACCTTC. V is TRBV27 and J is TRBJ1-2; TRBD1 is a possible D gene (6 bases). CDR1 and CDR2 (germline): MNHEY, SMNVEV (reference sequence). This CDR3 region has 17 residues. V was clipped by 1 base and J by 2 bases, with 17 bases between them.

The rearrangement uses TRBV5-6 and TRBJ2-7; 7 bases are shared with TRBD1. This CDR3 region has 15 residues. The trim removed 3 bases at V and 0 bases at J, leaving 6 bases unmatched. CDR1 is SGHDT, CDR2 YYEEEE, per germline. The CDR3 DNA is TGTGCCAGCAGCTGGGGACAGAAGAGCTCCTACGAGCAGTACTTC. Residues: CASSWGQKSSYEQYF.

This clone was seen a single time. V gene TRBV21-1 combines with J gene TRBJ2-2; the table's D call, TRBD2, has no DNA check behind it. TRBV21-1 is a listed pseudogene. The CDR3 sequence is 16 residues long. CDR3 region: CASSGATSCRTGELFF. The CDR3 nucleotides are TGTGCCAGCTCGGGCGCCACTAGCTGCCGCACCGGGGAGCTGTTTTTT.

This chain joins TRBV27 and TRBJ2-2, with D perhaps TRBD1 (6 bases). The germline gives CDR1 MNHEY, CDR2 SMNVEV (reference sequence). The CDR3 covers 16 residues. Trimming left V 0 bases short and J 2 bases short, with 10 bases between. Here the CDR3 reads CASSLSWTVNTGELFF. The CDR3 DNA reads as TGTGCCAGCAGTTTATCATGGACAGTTAACACCGGGGAGCTGTTTTTT.

This clone was detected a few times. This chain links TRBV9 with TRBJ2-5; D not certain. Trimming cost V 3 bases and J 2 bases, with 8 bases left between them. This CDR3 contains 13 residues. Germline V gives CDR1 SGDLS, CDR2 YYNGEE. CDR3 sequence (DNA): TGTGCCAGCAGCGGGGCCACACAAGAGACCCAGTACTTC. This encodes CASSGATQETQYF.

The rearrangement links TRBV4-1 to TRBJ2-3; D unresolved. Deletions cut 0 bases from V and 6 bases from J, with 7 bases between. The CDR3 has 13 residues. Per germline, CDR1 MGHRA and CDR2 YSYEKL. The CDR3 coding sequence is TGCGCCAGCAGCCAAGATAGGCAGGATACGCAGTATTTT. Its translation is CASSQDRQDTQYF.

The chain has TRBV6-5 and TRBJ2-2, with 8 bases matching TRBD2. Germline CDR1 MNHEY, CDR2 SVGAGI. There are 16 residues in the CDR3. V shed 0 bases, J shed 1 base, and the junction held 1 base outside the gene matches. Here the CDR3 reads CASSYSSGKNTGELFF. Here the CDR3 DNA reads TGTGCCAGCAGTTACTCTAGCGGGAAGAACACCGGGGAGCTGTTTTTT.

J is TRBJ2-2 and V is TRBV7-8, with 9 bases identical to TRBD1. Germline loops: CDR1 SGHVS, CDR2 FQNEAQ. Trimming took 0 bases from V and 4 from J; bases not matched to a gene: 6. The CDR3 has 17 amino acids. The CDR3 region is CASSLAPGTGSTGELFF. CDR3 coding DNA: TGTGCCAGCAGCTTAGCGCCGGGGACAGGGAGCACCGGGGAGCTGTTTTTT.

The genes are TRBV5-1 and TRBJ2-1; TRBD2 agrees at 9 bases. The ends lost 6 bases at V and 8 bases at J; junction bases unmatched: 15. The germline V gene has CDR1 SGHRS and CDR2 YFSETQ. CDR3 length: 16 residues. CDR3: CASNTGGRAVWYEQFF. Here the CDR3 DNA reads TGCGCCAGCAACACGGGCGGGAGGGCCGTTTGGTATGAGCAGTTCTTC.

This clone was picked up a small number of times. The chain carries TRBV4-2 and TRBJ2-1, with 14 bases aligning to TRBD2. Germline V lookup: CDR1 LGHNA, CDR2 YNFKEQ. The CDR3 is 18 residues long. Germline trimming cut 0 bases from V and 8 bases from J; bases unmatched to any gene: 9. The CDR3 DNA is TGTGCCAGCAGCCAAGATGGGGGACTAGCGGGAGTTCAGGATGAGCAGTTCTTC. Residues: CASSQDGGLAGVQDEQFF.

The chain is built from TRBV2 and TRBJ2-1, with D tentatively TRBD1 (6 bases). The CDR3 consists of 13 residues. V dropped 6 bases and J dropped 9 bases, with 15 bases sitting between them. Germline-derived CDR1 and CDR2 are SNHLY and FYNNEI. CDR3 sequence reads: CASRGPTGSEQFF. DNA for the CDR3: TGTGCCAGCAGGGGACCTACAGGGTCTGAGCAGTTCTTC.

The V and J genes are TRBV6-6 and TRBJ1-1; D is possibly TRBD1 (5 bases). The CDR3 contains 14 residues. CDR1 is MNHNY, CDR2 SVGAGI, per germline (reference sequence). V lost 2 bases and J 0 bases, leaving 7 bases between the germline ends. The CDR3 reads CASSYGGMNTEAFF. CDR3 in DNA: TGTGCCAGCAGTTACGGGGGTATGAACACTGAAGCTTTCTTT.

The chain has TRBV27 and TRBJ1-1; TRBD1 might be the D (6 bases). CDR3 length: 16 residues. The V end was cut by 5 bases, the J end by 1 base, with 17 bases between. Per germline, CDR1 MNHEY and CDR2 SMNVEV (reference sequence). CDR3 DNA sequence: TGTGCCAGCAGTCCTCACCGGGGGCTGGGGAACACTGAAGCTTTCTTT. Residues: CASSPHRGLGNTEAFF.

This chain uses TRBV6-7 with TRBJ2-1; 7 nucleotides align to TRBD1. TRBV6-7 is an ORF for which the function is uncertain. V gave up 0 bases and J gave up 0 bases; unmatched junction bases: 2. The CDR3 loop spans 16 amino acids. As DNA, the CDR3 is TGTGCCAGCAGTTACTCAGGGGGCCACTCCTACAATGAGCAGTTCTTC. As protein: CASSYSGGHSYNEQFF.